This entry features one T cell receptor (beta chain) sequence. Trimming at V came to 7 bases and at J to 5 bases, leaving 8 bases not matched to a gene. This CDR3 is built from 14 residues. The germline CDR1 and CDR2 sequences are LNHDA and SQIVND (reference sequence). This sample is drawn from a study of T cell changes during pregnancy in multiple sclerosis. Some clones are missing from TCRdb's copy, which holds only in-frame ones; the method was immunoSEQ multiplex PCR. The sample lists roughly 29,000 clones; about 88% were seen once. The sequence was collected from a female donor with multiple sclerosis, enrolled in a pregnancy study. The gene calls are TRBV19 and TRBJ2-1, with 7 positions matching TRBD2. This material consisted of CD8+ T cells from peripheral blood mononuclear cells, taken after pregnancy. The CDR3 nucleotides read TGTGCCAGTACATGGTCCGCGGGAGACAATGAGCAGTTCTTC. Translation gives CASTWSAGDNEQFF.